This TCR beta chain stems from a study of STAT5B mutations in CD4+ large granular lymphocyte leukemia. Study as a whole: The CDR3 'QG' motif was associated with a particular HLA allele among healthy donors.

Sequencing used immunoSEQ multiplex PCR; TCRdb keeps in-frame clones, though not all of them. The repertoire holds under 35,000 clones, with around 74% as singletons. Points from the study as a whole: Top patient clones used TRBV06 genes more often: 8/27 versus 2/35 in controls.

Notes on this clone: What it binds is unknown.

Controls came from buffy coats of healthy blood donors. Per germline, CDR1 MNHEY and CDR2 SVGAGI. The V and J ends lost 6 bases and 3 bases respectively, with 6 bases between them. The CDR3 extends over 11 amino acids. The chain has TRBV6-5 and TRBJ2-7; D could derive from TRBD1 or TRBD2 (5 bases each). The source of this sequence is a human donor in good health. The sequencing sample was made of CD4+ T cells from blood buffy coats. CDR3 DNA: TGTGCCAGCAGGGGGGACTACGAGCAGTACTTC. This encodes CASRGDYEQYF.